The present T cell receptor beta chain was sequenced within a study of T cells expressing NK-cell markers. Study background: Sequencing of TCR beta repertoires drew on sorted CD3+CD56+NKG2C+, CD3+CD56+NKG2C- and CD3+CD56-NKG2C+ T cells.

TCRdb re-called the 5' RACE reads and gives one entry per CDR3 protein, without DNA. Listed are about 150,000 distinct CDR3 sequences; 37% falls within the top ten. Germline lookup yields CDR1 ENHRY and CDR2 SYGVKD. This CDR3 region has 18 residues. About this clonotype itself: Its target is not known.

Broader study findings: HCMV specificity was not established for the expanded NKG2C+ T cell clones.

The sample was blood T cells: a sorted CD56 or NKG2C T cell subset, CD4+ or CD8+ T cells, or bulk PBMC T cells (not recorded which). V gene TRBV10-3 combines with J gene TRBJ2-3; TCRdb outputs TRBD2, but without DNA this stays unchecked. This sequence originates from a woman in her forties or fifties in good health. CDR3 sequence reads: CAISELIRTSGRSDTQYF.